This T cell receptor beta chain was obtained from a study of T cell responses to AZD1222 COVID-19 vaccine (dated by TCRdb to the early 2020s). Broadly, across the study: AZD1222 recipients given second doses at about 4 weeks or at about 12 weeks were pooled, since spike-specific TCR depth and breadth were not found to differ between the two schedules. A total of just over 230 trial participants underwent TCR sequencing, of whom about 210 received two doses of AZD1222 and 26 received two doses of the MenACWY control vaccine. Trial participants were enrolled into age subgroups of 18-55, 56-69 and 70-plus years, which contained approximately 150, 30 and 60 TCR-sequenced participants, respectively. On the study overall, not on this receptor specifically: Nearly half of unique spike-specific TCRs reportedly recognized epitopes outside regions mutated in the B.1.351 and B.1.1.7 variants. In the small 56-69-year group, the increase in depth fell short of significance, most likely because of low power. Vaccine-associated CD4 TCRs spanned the whole spike protein, with dominant responses in regions 160-218 and 743-854. No day 14 peak-response samples were available, so repertoires were characterized only after the peak T cell response. A significant rise in spike-specific TCR breadth and depth was observed after two AZD1222 doses relative to day 0 and relative to MenACWY recipients. Only a handful of AZD1222 recipients were SARS-CoV-2 seropositive at baseline, limiting conclusions about previously exposed vaccinees. Participants were mostly white British and included more females than males, and it was suggested by the authors that clonal diversity may have been underestimated.

The time point label, as the study defines it: baseline before first vaccination. Samples from vaccinated people were obtained from the UK trials COV001 and COV002, which included a single-blind randomized controlled phase 2/3 trial of AZD1222 (ChAdOx1 nCoV-19) in healthy adults. Trial participant PBMC samples were collected at day 0 and day 28 after the second dose for TCRbeta chain sequencing. Concerning this clone itself: What this receptor recognizes is not known. It has no much larger one-base neighbor in the sample; base qualities were not kept.

The CDR3 regions of human TCRbeta chains were subjected to immunosequencing. The authors processed their data as follows. TCRs in the repertoires were compared against a reference library of SARS-CoV-2-specific TCRs that had been generated with the MIRA antigen-specificity platform. Breadth was defined as the fraction of unique TCRs that were SARS-CoV-2-associated. Depth was defined as the fraction of total T cells that were SARS-CoV-2-associated. Using the MIRA data, each spike-specific TCR was assigned both to the spike region to which the TCR was reactive and to a CD4 or CD8 class. Log10-transformed breadth and depth values were compared by one-way ANOVA with Sidak's multiple comparisons tests. As stored in TCRdb, this immuneACCESS dataset retains in-frame rearrangements with V and J assigned. A fraction of the clones does not appear; measured against another copy, unresolved V genes explain less than half of the discrepancy, and the remainder lacks a known reason. The D gene and trimming were derived from the DNA, and the V and J assignments and clone size from that table. This sample comprises roughly 140,000 clones, 85% to 95% of them detected only once. 4.5% to 5.5% of the sample rests with the top ten.

The CDR3 contains 16 residues, cysteine and phenylalanine counted. CDR3 DNA is the only sequence kept; it has 48 bases, read in frame from the first base. CDR1 and CDR2 (LGHNA, YNFKEQ) derive from the germline V gene. The junction shows trimming of 1 base on V and 6 bases on J, plus 15 bases between the germline ends. The input for sequencing was peripheral blood, taken on day 0 of AZD1222 vaccination. This receptor was obtained from an adult in good health. The receptor chain draws on TRBV4-2 and TRBJ2-2, and possibly TRBD2, on 6 matching bases. The nucleotide sequence is TGTGCCAGCAGCCAAGTTGGCGGGAAAAGGTCCGGGGAGCTGTTTTTT. Protein translation: CASSQVGGKRSGELFF.